This T cell receptor beta chain was captured in a study of blood T cells in healthy people across ages. The wider study: Using template switching, researchers captured about one barcoded beta molecule for each two T cells. The study, taken as a whole, reports: Comparison with aged donors showed that long-lived donors had more naive CD4+ cells and higher diversity.

Extraction of total RNA produced a minimum of 6 micrograms from each sample. This clonotype was counted between two and nine times. Its antigen is not identified. CDR3 length equals 15 residues. Germline CDR1 is MNHNS and CDR2 is SASEGT. V was pared by 1 base and J by 1 base, with 11 bases between. The use of a sample-barcoded 5' primer and a J-beta primer mix characterized a second PCR of about 6 to 11 cycles. Every molecule of cDNA carried a tag from a template-switch adaptor with 12 random nucleotides. TCRdb re-called the 5' RACE reads through MiXCR, storing one row per CDR3 protein. The sample has around 690,000 distinct CDR3 sequences; about 54% are singletons.

The J gene is TRBJ2-7, the V gene TRBV6-1; weak D call: TRBD1 (6 bases). This clonotype was obtained from a man aged 55 to 69 in good health. Sequenced material: blood. CDR3 sequence reads: CASSEGGTFSYEQYF. Here the CDR3 DNA reads TGTGCCAGCAGTGAAGGGGGGACATTTTCCTACGAGCAGTACTTC.